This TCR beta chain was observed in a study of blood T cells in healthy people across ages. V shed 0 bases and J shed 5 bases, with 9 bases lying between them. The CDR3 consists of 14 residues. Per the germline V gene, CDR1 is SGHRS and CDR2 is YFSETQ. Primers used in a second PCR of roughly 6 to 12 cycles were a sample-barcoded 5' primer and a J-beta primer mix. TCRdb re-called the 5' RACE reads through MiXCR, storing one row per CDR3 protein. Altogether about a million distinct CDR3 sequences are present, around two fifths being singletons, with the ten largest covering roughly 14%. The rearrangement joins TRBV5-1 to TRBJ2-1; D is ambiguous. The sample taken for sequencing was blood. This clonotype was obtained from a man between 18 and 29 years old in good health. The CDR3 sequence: CASSLESAHNEQFF. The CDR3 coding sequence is TGCGCCAGCAGCTTGGAGTCAGCCCACAATGAGCAGTTCTTC.